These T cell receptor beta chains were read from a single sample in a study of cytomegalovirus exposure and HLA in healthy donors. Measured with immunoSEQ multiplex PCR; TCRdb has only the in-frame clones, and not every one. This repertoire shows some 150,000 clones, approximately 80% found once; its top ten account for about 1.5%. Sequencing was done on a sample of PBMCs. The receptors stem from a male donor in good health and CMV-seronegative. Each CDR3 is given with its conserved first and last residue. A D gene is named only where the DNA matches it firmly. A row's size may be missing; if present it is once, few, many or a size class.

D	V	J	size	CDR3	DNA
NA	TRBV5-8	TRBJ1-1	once	CASSRRGAGTEAFF	TGTGCCAGCAGCAGGAGGGGAGCGGGCACTGAAGCTTTCTTT
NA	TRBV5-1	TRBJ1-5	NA	CASSPGAGSPQPQHF	TGCGCCAGCAGCCCTGGAGCCGGGTCCCCTCAGCCCCAGCATTTT
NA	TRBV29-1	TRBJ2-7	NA	CSVEGHSYEQYF	TGCAGCGTTGAAGGACACTCCTACGAGCAGTACTTC
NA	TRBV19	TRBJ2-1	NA	CASSIIMYNEQFF	TGTGCCAGTAGTATAATTATGTACAATGAGCAGTTCTTC
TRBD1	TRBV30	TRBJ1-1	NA	CAWSQQGDTEAFF	TGTGCCTGGAGTCAGCAGGGGGACACTGAAGCTTTCTTT
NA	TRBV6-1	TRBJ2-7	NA	CASSPNSGYEQYF	TGTGCCAGCAGTCCCAATAGCGGCTACGAGCAGTACTTC
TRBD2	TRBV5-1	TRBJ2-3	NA	CASSSTGLAEHTQYF	TGCGCCAGCAGCTCAACGGGACTAGCGGAGCATACGCAGTATTTT
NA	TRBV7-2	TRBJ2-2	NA	CASSRQGRTTGELFF	TGTGCCAGCAGCCGGCAGGGAAGAACTACCGGGGAGCTGTTTTTT
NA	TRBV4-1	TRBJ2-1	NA	CASSQDVSRSNEQFF	TGCGCCAGCAGCCAAGATGTTTCACGCAGCAATGAGCAGTTCTTC
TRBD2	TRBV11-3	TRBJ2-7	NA	CASSPNGGSSYEQYF	TGTGCCAGCAGCCCGAACGGGGGGAGCTCCTACGAGCAGTACTTC
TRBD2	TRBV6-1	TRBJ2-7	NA	CASSATSGGGYEQYF	TGTGCCAGCAGTGCGACTAGCGGGGGGGGTTACGAGCAGTACTTC
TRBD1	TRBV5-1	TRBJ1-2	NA	CASSSAQGDYGYTF	TGCGCCAGCAGCTCAGCACAGGGGGACTATGGCTACACCTTC
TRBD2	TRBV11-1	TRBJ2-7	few	CASSLFSGRTSYEQYF	TGTGCCAGCAGCTTATTTAGCGGGAGAACCTCCTACGAGCAGTACTTC
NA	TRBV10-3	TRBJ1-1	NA	CAISEWAGQDTEAFF	TGTGCCATCAGTGAGTGGGCAGGGCAGGACACTGAAGCTTTCTTT
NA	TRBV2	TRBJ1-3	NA	CASSVRANTIYF	TGTGCCAGCAGTGTTAGAGCGAACACCATATATTTT
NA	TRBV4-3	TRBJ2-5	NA	CASSQDWAAQETQYF	TGCGCCAGCAGCCAAGATTGGGCAGCCCAAGAGACCCAGTACTTC
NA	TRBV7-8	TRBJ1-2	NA	CASSPSVGGTGYTF	TGTGCCAGCAGCCCCTCTGTCGGGGGAACTGGCTACACCTTC
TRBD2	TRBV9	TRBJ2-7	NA	CASSVELASFVGEQYF	TGTGCCAGCAGCGTAGAACTAGCGTCATTTGTTGGAGAGCAGTACTTC
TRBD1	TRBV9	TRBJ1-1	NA	CASSAKGQGAKNTEAFF	TGTGCCAGCAGCGCCAAAGGACAGGGGGCTAAGAACACTGAAGCTTTCTTT
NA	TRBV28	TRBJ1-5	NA	CASSFAGNQPQHF	TGTGCCAGCAGCTTCGCGGGGAATCAGCCCCAGCATTTT
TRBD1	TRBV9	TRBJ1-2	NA	CASSRTGDYGYTF	TGTGCCAGCAGCAGGACAGGAGACTATGGCTACACCTTC
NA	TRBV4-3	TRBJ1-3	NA	CASSQDNISGNTIYF	TGCGCCAGCAGCCAAGACAACATATCTGGAAACACCATATATTTT
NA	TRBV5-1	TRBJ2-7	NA	CASGPGNSYEQYF	TGCGCCAGCGGGCCAGGGAACTCCTACGAGCAGTACTTC
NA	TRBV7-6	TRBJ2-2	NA	CASSLGGHLVGTGELFF	TGTGCCAGCAGCTTAGGGGGACACCTCGTCGGCACCGGGGAGCTGTTTTTT
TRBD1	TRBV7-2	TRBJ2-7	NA	CASSLGTGRYEQYF	TGTGCCAGCAGCTTAGGGACAGGGCGCTACGAGCAGTACTTC
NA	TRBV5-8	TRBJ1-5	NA	CASSLEAEPGQPQHF	TGTGCCAGCAGCTTGGAGGCAGAGCCAGGACAGCCCCAGCATTTT
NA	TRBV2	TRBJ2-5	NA	CASTPQRQETQYF	TGTGCCAGCACCCCCCAGCGCCAAGAGACCCAGTACTTC
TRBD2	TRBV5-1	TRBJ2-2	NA	CASSLNLGTSGNTGELFF	TGCGCCAGCAGCTTGAATCTGGGAACTAGCGGGAACACCGGGGAGCTGTTTTTT
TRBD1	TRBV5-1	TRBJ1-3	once	CASSSRAGGIDGNTIYF	TGCGCCAGCAGCTCGCGTGCAGGGGGAATTGACGGAAACACCATATATTTT
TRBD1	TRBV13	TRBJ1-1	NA	CASSTRDRGRIENTEAFF	TGTGCCAGCAGCACCCGGGACAGGGGGCGGATTGAGAACACTGAAGCTTTCTTT
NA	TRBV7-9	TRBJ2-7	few	CASSPWPDGGYEQYF	TGTGCCAGCTCCCCGTGGCCGGACGGGGGCTACGAGCAGTACTTC
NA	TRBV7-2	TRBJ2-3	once	CASSPDFTDTQYF	TGTGCCAGCAGCCCGGACTTCACAGATACGCAGTATTTT
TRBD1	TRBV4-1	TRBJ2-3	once	CASSQGGQGAGDTQYF	TGCGCCAGCAGCCAAGGTGGACAGGGGGCCGGAGATACGCAGTATTTT
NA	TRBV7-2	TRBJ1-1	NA	CASSPYLNTEAFF	TGTGCCAGCAGCCCTTACTTGAACACTGAAGCTTTCTTT
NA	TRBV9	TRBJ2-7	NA	CASSATSYPYEQYF	TGTGCCAGCAGCGCAACTAGCTACCCCTACGAGCAGTACTTC
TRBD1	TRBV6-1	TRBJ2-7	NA	CASSMTGVDEQYF	TGTGCCAGCAGTATGACAGGGGTGGACGAGCAGTACTTC
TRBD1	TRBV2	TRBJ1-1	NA	CASSTGQGRTEAFF	TGTGCCAGCAGTACGGGACAGGGAAGGACTGAAGCTTTCTTT
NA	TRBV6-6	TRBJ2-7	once	CASRGYAGNEQYF	TGTGCCAGCCGGGGTTATGCGGGAAACGAGCAGTACTTC
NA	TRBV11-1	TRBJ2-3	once	CASSPARLPGGADTQYF	TGTGCCAGCAGCCCCGCCCGCCTCCCAGGAGGGGCAGATACGCAGTATTTT
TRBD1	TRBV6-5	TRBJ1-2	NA	CASRRTGPKEDGYTF	TGTGCCAGCAGACGGACAGGACCGAAAGAAGACGGCTACACCTTC